The 2 T cell receptor beta chains given below trace back to one sample, sequenced in a study of CD8 T cell repertoires and HIV-1 epitope variants. Their antigen targets remain unknown. Repertoires were generated with immunoSEQ multiplex PCR, while TCRdb's copy carries only in-frame clones and drops some. Among roughly 1,300 clones listed, 60% to 80% were seen once. Sequencing used cultured CD8+ T cells derived from PBMCs. These receptor sequences come from a male donor with HIV.

With respect to this clone: The junction differs from germline at one of its ends, possibly a read error. V gene TRBV5-6 combines with J gene TRBJ2-7; the match to TRBD2 covers 8 bases. CDR3 size: 14 residues. Germline values: CDR1 SGHDT, CDR2 YYEEEE. The CDR3 loop reads CASSAGLGSSEQYF. DNA of the CDR3: TGTGCCAGCAGCGCGGGACTAGGTTCCTCCGAGCAGTACTTC.

The rearrangement links TRBV27 to TRBJ1-5; D ambiguous. The CDR3 is made up of 15 amino acids. V gave up 2 bases and J gave up 0 bases, with 8 bases separating them. The germline gives CDR1 MNHEY, CDR2 SMNVEV (reference sequence). CDR3 nucleotide sequence: TGTGCCAGCAGTTTAGACGGAGATAGCAATCAGCCCCAGCATTTT. Translating gives CASSLDGDSNQPQHF.